Below, 5 T cell receptor beta chains from the same sample are listed, as sequenced in a study of human T cells and chemical hapten exposure. This sample's time point: patch test 3, about 24 weeks after DPC sensitization. The treatment denotes: therapeutic diphenylcyclopropenone sensitization with weekly scalp DPC. TCRdb used MiXCR to reprocess the RACE reads, holding one entry per CDR3 protein. The sample has around 200,000 distinct CDR3 sequences; 20% to 25% are singletons. The sequenced sample was whole blood, obtained in connection with sensitization to the hapten diphenylcyclopropenone (DPC). These receptors were collected from a woman aged 40 to 49 with alopecia areata. Some clones in this sample may be carry-over from other donors' samples.

The chain couples TRBV27 to TRBJ1-1; TRBD1 might be the D (5 bases). This CDR3 contains 14 residues. The germline V gene has CDR1 MNHEY and CDR2 SMNVEV (reference sequence). Trimming took 4 bases from V and 3 from J, leaving 12 bases between them. Written as DNA, the CDR3 is TGTGCCAGCAGTTCTTTCTCCAGGGACACTGAAGCTTTCTTT. Translated: CASSSFSRDTEAFF.

The chain is built from TRBV20-1 and TRBJ1-1, with a possible D match to TRBD1 (6 bases). V was pared by 6 bases and J by 5 bases, with 19 bases between. Germline V gene sequence: CDR1 DFQATT, CDR2 SNEGSKA (reference sequence). The CDR3 contains 14 residues. This CDR3 is CSAQSGGGRTEAFF. The CDR3 DNA reads TGCAGTGCCCAGAGCGGGGGCGGTAGGACTGAAGCTTTCTTT.

The table lists this clonotype with a few counts. CDR3 sequence reads: CASSSQPGGAFF. The CDR3 coding sequence is TGTGCCAGCAGCTCCCAACCGGGGGGGGCTTTCTTT. This rearrangement joins TRBV13 to TRBJ1-1, with D maybe TRBD1 (5 bases). Germline lookup yields CDR1 PRHDT and CDR2 FYEKMQ (reference sequence). The CDR3 is made up of 12 amino acids. The V gene lost 4 bases and the J gene lost 11 bases, with 14 bases spanning the gap.

This clonotype was observed a handful of times. The gene calls are TRBV29-1 and TRBJ2-1; 14 bases are shared with TRBD2. CDR1 is SQVTM, CDR2 ANQGSEA, per germline. Unmatched junction bases numbered 5, after V lost 7 bases and J lost 0 bases. CDR3 size: 16 residues. The chain's CDR3 is CSAGLAGVSSYNEQFF. DNA of the CDR3: TGCAGCGCGGGACTAGCGGGAGTGAGCTCCTACAATGAGCAGTTCTTC.

This clonotype was found once. V usage is TRBV5-1 and J usage is TRBJ2-5, with TRBD2 identical over 10 bases. This CDR3 comprises 15 residues. V dropped 2 bases and J dropped 3; count of bases not matched to a gene: 4. Germline assignment: CDR1 SGHRS and CDR2 YFSETQ. CDR3 coding DNA: TGCGCCAGCAGCTTAGCGGGAGGGCCTGAAGAGACCCAGTACTTC. The encoded protein is CASSLAGGPEETQYF.